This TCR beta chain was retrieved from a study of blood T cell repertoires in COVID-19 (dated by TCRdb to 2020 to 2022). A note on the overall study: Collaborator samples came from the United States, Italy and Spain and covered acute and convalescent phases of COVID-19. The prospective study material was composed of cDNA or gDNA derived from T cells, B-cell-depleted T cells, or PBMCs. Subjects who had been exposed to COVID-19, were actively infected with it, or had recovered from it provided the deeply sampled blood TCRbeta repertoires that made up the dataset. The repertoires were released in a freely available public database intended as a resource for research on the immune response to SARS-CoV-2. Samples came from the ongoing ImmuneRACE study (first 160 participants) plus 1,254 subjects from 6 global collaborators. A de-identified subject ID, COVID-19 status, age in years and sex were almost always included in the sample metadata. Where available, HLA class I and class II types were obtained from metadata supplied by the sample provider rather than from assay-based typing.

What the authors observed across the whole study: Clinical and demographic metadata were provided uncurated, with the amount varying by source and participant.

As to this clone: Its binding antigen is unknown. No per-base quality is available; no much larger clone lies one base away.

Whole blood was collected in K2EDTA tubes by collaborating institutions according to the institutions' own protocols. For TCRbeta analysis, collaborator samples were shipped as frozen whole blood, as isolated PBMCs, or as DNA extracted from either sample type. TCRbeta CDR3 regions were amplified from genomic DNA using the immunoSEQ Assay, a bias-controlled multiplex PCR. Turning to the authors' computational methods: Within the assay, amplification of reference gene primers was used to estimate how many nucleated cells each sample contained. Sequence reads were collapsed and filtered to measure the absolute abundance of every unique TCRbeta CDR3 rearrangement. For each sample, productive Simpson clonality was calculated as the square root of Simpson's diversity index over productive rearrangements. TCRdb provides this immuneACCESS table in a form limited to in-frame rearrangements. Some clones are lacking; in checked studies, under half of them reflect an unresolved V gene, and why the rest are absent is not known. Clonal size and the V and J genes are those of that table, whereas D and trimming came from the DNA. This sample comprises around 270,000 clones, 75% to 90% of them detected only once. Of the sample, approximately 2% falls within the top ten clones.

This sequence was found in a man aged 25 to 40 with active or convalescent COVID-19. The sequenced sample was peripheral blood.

CDR3 protein: CASSNYSQTGELFF. Read as DNA, the sequence is TGTGCCAGCAGCAATTACAGCCAGACAGGGGAGCTGTTTTTT. The V and J genes are TRBV13 and TRBJ1-4, with the D gene not confidently named. The end of the DNA fits TRBJ2-2 better, so the J call may be wrong. The germline V gene (reference sequence) yields PRHDT for CDR1 and FYEKMQ for CDR2. Its CDR3 holds 14 amino acids, cysteine through phenylalanine. Only CDR3 DNA remains: 42 bases, in frame from the first base.